Presented here are 3 T cell receptor beta chains from one specimen sequenced in a study of cytomegalovirus exposure and HLA in healthy donors (TCRdb year 2017). Library prep was done by the immunoSEQ multiplex PCR assay. TCRdb took over this immuneACCESS table, retaining in-frame rearrangements with V and J assigned. Such tables are incomplete; in checked studies, under half of the missing clones stem from an unresolved V gene, and the remainder is unexplained. This sample comprises about 140,000 clones, 84% of them detected only once. Together, the top ten hold approximately 1.5% of the sample. Sequenced input: PBMCs. The receptors originated from a woman aged 25 to 39 in good health and CMV-seronegative.

The genes are TRBV10-3 and TRBJ2-4; no clear D. Germline CDR1 reads ENHRY; CDR2 reads SYGVKD. V dropped 0 bases and J dropped 0 bases, with 15 bases sitting between them. The CDR3 has 18 amino acids. The CDR3 nucleotides read TGTGCCATCAGTGAGTCAACGCCAGGAACTCTAGCCAAAAACATTCAGTACTTC. It yields the protein CAISESTPGTLAKNIQYF.

The chain uses TRBV18 and TRBJ2-1; TRBD1 aligns across 9 bases. V was clipped by 5 bases and J by 2 bases; unmatched bases: 7. The CDR3 sequence is 16 residues long. The V gene's germline CDR1 is KGHSH and CDR2 LQKENI. The CDR3 sequence: CASSAIRDRAYNEQFF. The CDR3 bases are TGTGCCAGCTCAGCGATCCGGGACAGGGCCTACAATGAGCAGTTCTTC.

V and J are TRBV7-2 and TRBJ1-1, with 10 bases fitting TRBD1. The CDR3 loop spans 16 amino acids. Losses at the gene ends were 1 base for V and 5 bases for J; bases not matched to a gene: 7. CDR1 SGHTA and CDR2 FQGNSA come from the germline V gene. CDR3 sequence (DNA): TGTGCCAGCAGCTTAGGACAGGGGGCGCGGAGGACTGAAGCTTTCTTT. The encoded protein is CASSLGQGARRTEAFF.